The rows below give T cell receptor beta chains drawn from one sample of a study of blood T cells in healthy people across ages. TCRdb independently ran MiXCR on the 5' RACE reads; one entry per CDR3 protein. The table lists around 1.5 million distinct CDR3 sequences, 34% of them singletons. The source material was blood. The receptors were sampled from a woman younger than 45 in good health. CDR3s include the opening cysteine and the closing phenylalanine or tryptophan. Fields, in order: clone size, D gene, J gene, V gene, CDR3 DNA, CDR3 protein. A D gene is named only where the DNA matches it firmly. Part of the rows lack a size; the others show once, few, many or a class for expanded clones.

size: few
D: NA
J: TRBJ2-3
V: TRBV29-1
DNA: TGCACCGTAGGGGTCTCAGATACGCAGTATTTT
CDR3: CTVGVSDTQYF

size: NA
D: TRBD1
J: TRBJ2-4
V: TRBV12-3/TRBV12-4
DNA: TGTGCCAGCAGTTTTTGGGACAGGGGATTTGCCAAAAACATTCAGTACTTC
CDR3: CASSFWDRGFAKNIQYF

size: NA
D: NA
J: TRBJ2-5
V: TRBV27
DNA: TGTGCCAGCAGACCCCTCGGAGAGGCCGGGGAGACCCAGTACTTC
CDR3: CASRPLGEAGETQYF

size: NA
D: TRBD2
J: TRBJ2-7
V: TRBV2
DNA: TGTGCCAGCAGTGAAGAGCCGGGAGGAGGCCACGAGCAGTACTTC
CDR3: CASSEEPGGGHEQYF

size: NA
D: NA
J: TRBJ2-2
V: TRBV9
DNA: TGTGCCAGCAGCGTAGCGGGGATTTCCGGGGAGCTGTTTTTT
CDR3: CASSVAGISGELFF

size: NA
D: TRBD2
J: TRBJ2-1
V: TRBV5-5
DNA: TGTGCCAGCAACGGGGGGTTCTACAATGAGCAGTTCTTC
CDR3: CASNGGFYNEQFF

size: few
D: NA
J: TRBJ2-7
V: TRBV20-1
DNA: TGCAGTGCTAGAGGGAGGACGGATACCTACGAGCAGTACTTC
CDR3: CSARGRTDTYEQYF

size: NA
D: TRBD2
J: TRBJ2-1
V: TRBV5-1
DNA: TGCGCCAGCAGCCACGGACTAGCGGGGGGGGCGGAGCAGTTCTTC
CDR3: CASSHGLAGGAEQFF

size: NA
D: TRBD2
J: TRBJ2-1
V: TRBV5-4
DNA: TGTGCCAACAGCAGGACTAGCGGGGAGCAGTTCTTC
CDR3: CANSRTSGEQFF

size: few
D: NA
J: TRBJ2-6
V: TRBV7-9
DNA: TGTGCCAGCAGCCCAAGGACGGTTTTGTCTGGGGCCAACGTCCTGACTTTC
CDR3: CASSPRTVLSGANVLTF

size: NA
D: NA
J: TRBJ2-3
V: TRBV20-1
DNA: TGCAGTGCTAGAGATCCTGGACTCCAAAATTCAGATACGCAGTATTTT
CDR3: CSARDPGLQNSDTQYF

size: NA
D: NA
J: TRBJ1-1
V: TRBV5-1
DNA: TGCGCCAGCAGGGAATCGGACAAGAACACTGAAGCTTTCTTT
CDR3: CASRESDKNTEAFF

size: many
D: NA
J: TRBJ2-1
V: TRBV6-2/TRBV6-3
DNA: TGTGCCAGCAGATTGGACAGTGCCAGCTCCTACAATGAGCAGTTCTTC
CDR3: CASRLDSASSYNEQFF

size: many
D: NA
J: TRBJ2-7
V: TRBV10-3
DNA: TGTGCCATCAGCGGCGTTAGCTCCTACGAGCAGTACTTC
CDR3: CAISGVSSYEQYF

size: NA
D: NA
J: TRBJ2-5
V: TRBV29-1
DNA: TGCAGCGTTGATAGCGGACCTAGACAAGAGACCCAGTACTTC
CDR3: CSVDSGPRQETQYF

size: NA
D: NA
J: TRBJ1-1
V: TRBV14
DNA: TGTGCCAGCAGCCAAGATTTCTTCACTGAAGCTTTCTTT
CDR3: CASSQDFFTEAFF

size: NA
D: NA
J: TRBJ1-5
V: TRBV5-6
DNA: TGTGCCAGTCAGGCACGTAGCAATCAGCCCCAGCATTTT
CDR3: CASQARSNQPQHF

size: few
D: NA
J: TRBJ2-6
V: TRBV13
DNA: TGTGCCAGCAGACCTCTTCTAGTCTCTGGGGCCAACGTCCTGACTTTC
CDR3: CASRPLLVSGANVLTF

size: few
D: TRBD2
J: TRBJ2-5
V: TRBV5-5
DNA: TGTGCCAGCAGCTTGGCCAGCGGGGGGCCGGCAGAGACCCAGTACTTC
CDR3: CASSLASGGPAETQYF

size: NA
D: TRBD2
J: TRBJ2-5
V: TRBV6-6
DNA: TGTGCCAGCAGTATCCCGCTGCGGACTAGCGGCCCGGAGACCCAGTACTTC
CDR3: CASSIPLRTSGPETQYF

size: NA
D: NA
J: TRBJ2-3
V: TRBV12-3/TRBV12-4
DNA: TGTGCCAGCAGTTTGGGGCGACGTACTAGCACAGATACGCAGTATTTT
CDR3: CASSLGRRTSTDTQYF

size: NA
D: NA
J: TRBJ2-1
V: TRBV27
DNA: TGTGCCAGCAGTCTAAGCGGGTTTGAGCAGTTCTTC
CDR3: CASSLSGFEQFF

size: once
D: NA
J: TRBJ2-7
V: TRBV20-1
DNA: TGCAGTGCCCCTGGTTTTATTGACTACGAGCAGTACTTC
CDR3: CSAPGFIDYEQYF

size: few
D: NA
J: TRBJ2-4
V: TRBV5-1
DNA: TGCGCCAGCAGCTCTACTGACAATTTCGAAAACATTCAGTACTTC
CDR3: CASSSTDNFENIQYF

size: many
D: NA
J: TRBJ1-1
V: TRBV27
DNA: TGTGCCAGCAGTTTGACGACGAACACTGAAGCTTTCTTT
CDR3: CASSLTTNTEAFF

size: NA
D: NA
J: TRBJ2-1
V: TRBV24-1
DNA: TGTGCCACCAGTGATACTGGGCCTGATAGTCAAAGTCTGTTCTTC
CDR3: CATSDTGPDSQSLFF

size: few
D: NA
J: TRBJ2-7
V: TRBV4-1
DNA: TGCGCCAGCAGCCAAGACCCGCCAGGGCAGTCTGCCGAGCAGTACTTC
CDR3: CASSQDPPGQSAEQYF

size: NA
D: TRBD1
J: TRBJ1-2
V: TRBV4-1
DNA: TGCGCCAGCAGCCCAGGACAGGGTGATTGGGGCTACACCTTC
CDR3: CASSPGQGDWGYTF

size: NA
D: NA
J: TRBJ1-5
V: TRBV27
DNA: TGTGCCAGCAGTTTATCCCGCAGTAGTCAGCCCCAGCATTTT
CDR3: CASSLSRSSQPQHF

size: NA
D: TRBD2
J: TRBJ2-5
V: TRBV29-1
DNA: TGCAGCGGTGGGGGGGGAGCCCGGGAGACCCAGTACTTC
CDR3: CSGGGGARETQYF

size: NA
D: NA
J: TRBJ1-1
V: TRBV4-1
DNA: TGCGCCAGCAGCGCCTCTGGTTTGGGGGGCACTGAAGCTTTCTTT
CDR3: CASSASGLGGTEAFF

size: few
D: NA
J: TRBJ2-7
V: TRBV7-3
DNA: TGTGCCAGCAGCCTAGGAGGGAGAAGAGAGCAGTACTTC
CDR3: CASSLGGRREQYF

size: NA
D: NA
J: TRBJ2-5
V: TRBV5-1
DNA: TGCGCCAGCAGCTTGGCACAGCTCCAAGAGACCCAGTACTTC
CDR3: CASSLAQLQETQYF

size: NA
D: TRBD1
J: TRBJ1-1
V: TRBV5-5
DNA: TGTGCCAGCAGCCTACAGGGGGTAGAGAAGAACACTGAAGCTTTCTTT
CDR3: CASSLQGVEKNTEAFF

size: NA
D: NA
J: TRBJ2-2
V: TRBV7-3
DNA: TGTGCCAGCAGCTTAACCGGGTCACACACCGGGGAGCTGTTTTTT
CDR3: CASSLTGSHTGELFF

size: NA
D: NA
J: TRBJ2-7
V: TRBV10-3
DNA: TGTGCCATCGTGGAGGATTTGACCTCCTACGAGCAGTACTTC
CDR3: CAIVEDLTSYEQYF

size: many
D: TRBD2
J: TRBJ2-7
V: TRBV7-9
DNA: TGTGCCAGCAGCTTCAACAGCGGGGCCTACGAGCAGTACTTC
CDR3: CASSFNSGAYEQYF

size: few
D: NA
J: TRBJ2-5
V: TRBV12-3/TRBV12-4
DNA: TGTGCCAGCAGGTTGAGCGGACAAGAGACCCAGTACTTC
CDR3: CASRLSGQETQYF

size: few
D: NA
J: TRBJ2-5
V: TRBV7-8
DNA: TGTGCCAGCAGCTTATCCCCTGGGGGCTGGCCAGGGGAAGAGTACTTC
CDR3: CASSLSPGGWPGEEYF

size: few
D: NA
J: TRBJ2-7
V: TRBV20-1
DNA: TGCAGTGCTAGGGCGGAGACCGAGCAGTACTTC
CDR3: CSARAETEQYF

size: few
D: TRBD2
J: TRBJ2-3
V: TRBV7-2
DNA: TGTGCCAGCAGCGCGGAGGGACTAGCGGGTCCCCCAGGGGATACGCAGTATTTT
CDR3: CASSAEGLAGPPGDTQYF

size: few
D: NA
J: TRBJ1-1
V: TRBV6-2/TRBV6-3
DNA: TGTGCCAGCAGTTACCGGGTATCGAACACTGAAGCTTTCTTT
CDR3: CASSYRVSNTEAFF

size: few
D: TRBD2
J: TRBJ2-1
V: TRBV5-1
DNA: TGCGCCAGCAATTACCTAGCGGGAGTTAGCTATGAGCAGTTCTTC
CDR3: CASNYLAGVSYEQFF

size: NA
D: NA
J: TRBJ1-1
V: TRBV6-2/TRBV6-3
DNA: TGTGCCAGCAGTTACAACCAGGTCCATGAAGCTTTCTTT
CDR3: CASSYNQVHEAFF

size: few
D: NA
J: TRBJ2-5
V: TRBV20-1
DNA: TGCAGTGCTAGGACGGGGGGCCTTGAGACCCAGTACTTC
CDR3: CSARTGGLETQYF

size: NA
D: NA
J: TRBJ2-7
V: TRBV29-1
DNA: TGCAGCGTTGTTAGGCCGAGCTCCTACAATGAGCAGTACTTC
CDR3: CSVVRPSSYNEQYF

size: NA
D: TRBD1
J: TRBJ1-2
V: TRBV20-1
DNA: TGCAGTGCTGGGGGTGGAGGGGGCGCCGGGTCGGGCGGCTACACCTTC
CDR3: CSAGGGGGAGSGGYTF

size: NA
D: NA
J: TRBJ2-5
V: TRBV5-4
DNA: TGTGCCAGCAGCGTACAGCAGGGTGTGGGTGGAGAGACCCAGTACTTC
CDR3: CASSVQQGVGGETQYF

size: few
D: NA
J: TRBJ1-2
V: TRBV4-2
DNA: TGTGCCAGCAGCCAAGACTTGGTTAACTATGGCTACACCTTC
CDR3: CASSQDLVNYGYTF

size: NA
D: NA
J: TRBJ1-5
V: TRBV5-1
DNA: TGCGCCAGCAGCTTCGGGGACAAAGGGGGCAATCAGCCCCAGCATTTT
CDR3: CASSFGDKGGNQPQHF

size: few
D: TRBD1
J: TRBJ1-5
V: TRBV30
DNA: TGTGCCTGGAGTAGGGACAGCGAAGATCAGCCCCAGCATTTT
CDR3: CAWSRDSEDQPQHF

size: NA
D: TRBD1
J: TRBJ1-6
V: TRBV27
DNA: TGTGCCAGCAGCCGCCAGGGACAGAAAACGGGTTCACCCCTCCACTTT
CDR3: CASSRQGQKTGSPLHF

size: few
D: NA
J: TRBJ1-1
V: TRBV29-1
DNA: TGCAGCGTTGCTCCAGCCATGAACACTGAAGCTTTCTTT
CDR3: CSVAPAMNTEAFF

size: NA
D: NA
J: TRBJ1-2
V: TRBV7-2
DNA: TGTGCCAGCGGCGTCCGGGGGTTCTATGGCTACACCTTC
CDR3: CASGVRGFYGYTF

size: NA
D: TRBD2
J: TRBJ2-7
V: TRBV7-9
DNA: TGTGCCAGTCTTGGACTAGCGGGGAGTGAGCAGTACTTC
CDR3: CASLGLAGSEQYF

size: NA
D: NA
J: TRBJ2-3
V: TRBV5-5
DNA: TGTGCCAGCAGCTTATCCGGGGGGCGTGCAGATACGCAGTATTTT
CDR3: CASSLSGGRADTQYF

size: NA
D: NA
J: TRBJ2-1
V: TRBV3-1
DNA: TGTGCCAGCAGCCAAGGTCGACTATTCAATGAGCAGTTCTTC
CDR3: CASSQGRLFNEQFF

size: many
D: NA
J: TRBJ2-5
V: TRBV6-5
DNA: TGTGCCAGCACAGGTCTAGGAGAGACCCAGTACTTC
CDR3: CASTGLGETQYF

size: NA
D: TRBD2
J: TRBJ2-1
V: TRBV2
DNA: TGTGCCAGCAGTCGGACTAGTTCTGAGCAGTTCTTC
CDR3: CASSRTSSEQFF